The clone carrying this TCR beta chain turned up a few times. Its antigen is unknown. Every donor provided approximately 10 milliliters of peripheral blood. For the second PCR, which ran for about 6 to 12 cycles, a sample-barcoded 5' primer and a J-beta primer mix were used. Samples each returned at least 2.5 million CDR3-containing paired-end reads. Each CDR3 protein is one row after TCRdb ran MiXCR on the 5' RACE reads. Of 800,000 to 950,000 distinct CDR3 sequences listed, 29% are singletons. The sample is drawn from a study of blood T cells in healthy people across ages. Findings of the study overall: With naive T cell percentage, TCR beta diversity showed a strong correlation.

Germline CDR1 and CDR2: DFQATT and SNEGSKA (reference sequence). Trimming pared 0 bases from V and 3 bases from J, leaving 9 bases between. The CDR3 loop spans 14 amino acids. Another study also made use of these data, one on T cells of mothers and their children.

The sequenced material came from blood. The chain has TRBV20-1 and TRBJ1-5; perhaps TRBD1 as D (5 bases). This TCR was sampled from a woman between 40 and 55 years old in good health. The CDR3 DNA follows: TGCAGTGCTAGAGATTGGGACGTCAATCAGCCCCAGCATTTT. Its translation: CSARDWDVNQPQHF.